The 28 T cell receptor beta chains below were found in one sample sequenced in a study of blood T cells in healthy people across ages. Sample-barcoded 5' priming and a J-beta primer mix drove a second PCR of about 6 to 12 cycles. TCRdb re-called the 5' RACE reads through MiXCR, storing one row per CDR3 protein. The repertoire holds approximately 290,000 distinct CDR3 sequences, with about 25% as singletons. The specimen sequenced was blood. The receptors originated from a woman in her seventies in good health.

CDR3 bases: TGCGCCAGCAGTGAGATCGAAGCTTTCTTT. Protein sequence: CASSEIEAFF. The rearrangement joins TRBV10-1 to TRBJ1-1; no clear D. CDR3 length equals 10 residues. V gave up 2 bases and J gave up 8 bases, with 3 bases separating them. Germline V gene data show CDR1 as WNHNN and CDR2 as SYGVQD (reference sequence).

This clonotype was detected a few times. This chain links TRBV5-1 with TRBJ1-1; the D is unclear. Deletions cut 2 bases from V and 5 bases from J, with 19 bases between. Germline V gene lookup returns CDR1 SGHRS and CDR2 YFSETQ. CDR3 length equals 16 residues. The CDR3 coding sequence is TGCGCCAGCAGCTTAGCGGACCTCGTGGGCCAGACTGAAGCTTTCTTT. Its protein product is CASSLADLVGQTEAFF.

This clonotype showed up just once. The chain recombines TRBV12-3 or TRBV12-4 with TRBJ2-1; no clear D. The CDR3 extends over 16 amino acids. Trimming cost V 2 bases and J 1 base, with 12 bases left between them. Here the CDR3 reads CASSLRTGRSYNEQFF. The CDR3 nucleotides read TGTGCCAGCAGTTTAAGGACCGGAAGGTCCTACAATGAGCAGTTCTTC.

This clonotype was seen ten or more times. This sequence joins TRBV12-3 or TRBV12-4 and TRBJ2-1; TRBD2 matches at 10 bases. The CDR3 length is 14 residues. The junction had 6 bases not matched to a gene; V was cut back by 4 bases and J by 9 bases. The chain's CDR3 is CASSSAGGLSEQFF. CDR3 nucleotides: TGTGCCAGCAGTTCAGCGGGAGGGCTAAGTGAGCAGTTCTTC.

This chain uses TRBV9 with TRBJ2-1, with D possibly TRBD2 on 5 matching bases. The CDR3 covers 15 residues. V gave up 0 bases and J gave up 2 bases, with 9 bases separating them. The germline V gene encodes CDR1 SGDLS and CDR2 YYNGEE. The CDR3 DNA is TGTGCCAGCAGCGTAGATGAGCGGCCCTACAATGAGCAGTTCTTC. Translation gives CASSVDERPYNEQFF.

As concerns this clonotype: At one end, the junction sequence differs from germline, possibly due to a read error. The chain links TRBV28 to TRBJ2-3, with TRBD2 matching 9 bases. The CDR3 runs 17 residues. Germline V gene lookup returns CDR1 MDHEN and CDR2 SYDVKM. The CDR3 DNA reads TGTGCCAGCAGCCCACCGGGACTAGCCTCCGGTGGGGGTACGCGGTATTTT. Encoded protein: CASSPPGLASGGGTRYF.

This chain connects TRBV14 to TRBJ2-3, with 7 bases lining up with TRBD2. CDR3 size: 16 residues. The germline V gene has CDR1 SGHDN and CDR2 FVKESK. Trimming at V came to 4 bases and at J to 2 bases, leaving 9 bases not matched to a gene. The CDR3 nucleotides are TGTGCCAGCAGCCTCGGGGGGACCGGAGTCACAGATACGCAGTATTTT. The encoded protein is CASSLGGTGVTDTQYF.

This clonotype has a handful of counts. The chain has TRBV20-1 and TRBJ2-5; TRBD2 agrees at 13 bases. The CDR3 extends over 13 amino acids. Germline CDR1 is DFQATT and CDR2 is SNEGSKA (reference sequence). V was clipped by 5 bases and J by 11 bases; unmatched bases: 8. CDR3 in amino acids: CSAGTSGNYKQYF. The CDR3 bases are TGCAGTGCTGGGACTAGCGGGAATTATAAGCAGTACTTC.

This clonotype appeared a few times. The CDR3 DNA sequence: TGCAGTGCTAGACCAGGGGGGAATGAAAAACTGTTTTTT. It yields the protein CSARPGGNEKLFF. J is TRBJ1-4 and V is TRBV20-1; TRBD1 matches at 7 bases. Germline V CDR1 and CDR2: DFQATT, SNEGSKA (reference sequence). Losses at the gene ends were 2 bases for V and 5 bases for J; bases not matched to a gene: 2. This CDR3 has 13 residues.

This clonotype appeared a few times. The rearrangement joins TRBV4-3 to TRBJ2-1, with 10 bases aligning to TRBD2. Germline CDR1 LGHNA, CDR2 YSLEER. This CDR3 contains 16 residues. Trimming removed 0 bases from V and 9 bases from J; junction bases left unmatched: 8. CDR3 sequence: CASSQERAGGPGEQFF. The CDR3 region has the DNA TGCGCCAGCAGCCAAGAACGAGCGGGAGGGCCAGGTGAGCAGTTCTTC.

The rearrangement joins TRBV7-2 to TRBJ2-7; 9 positions agree with TRBD1. CDR1 and CDR2 from the germline V gene are SGHTA and FQGNSA. With 4 bases clipped from V and 4 bases from J, the junction kept 5 bases outside the gene matches. The CDR3 length is 14 residues. The CDR3 loop reads CASSWGTGRYEQYF. CDR3 DNA: TGTGCCAGCAGCTGGGGGACAGGGCGTTACGAGCAGTACTTC.

The rearrangement links TRBV20-1 to TRBJ1-2, with D perhaps matching TRBD1 (5 bases). Germline CDR1 DFQATT, CDR2 SNEGSKA (reference sequence). The CDR3 has 14 amino acids. The V end was cut by 3 bases, the J end by 1 base, with 12 bases between. CDR3: CSASRQGDNYGYTF. The CDR3 DNA reads as TGCAGTGCTAGTCGTCAGGGCGATAACTATGGCTACACCTTC.

The chain links TRBV14 to TRBJ2-7; 12 bases match TRBD2. Trimming cost V 0 bases and J 3 bases; bases outside gene matches: 9. The V gene's germline CDR1 is SGHDN and CDR2 FVKESK. The CDR3 loop spans 18 amino acids. Here the CDR3 reads CASSQDNPVLAGGYEQYF. The CDR3 coding sequence is TGTGCCAGCAGCCAAGATAACCCCGTACTAGCGGGAGGCTACGAGCAGTACTTC.

CDR3 loop: CASSHGQKSSGNTIYF. The CDR3 nucleotides are TGTGCCAGCAGCCATGGACAGAAGAGCTCTGGAAACACCATATATTTT. The chain is built from TRBV3-1 and TRBJ1-3; D is possibly TRBD1 (6 bases). The V gene's germline CDR1 is LGHDT and CDR2 YNNKEL (reference sequence). This CDR3 region has 16 residues. Trimming left V 3 bases short and J 0 bases short, with 12 bases between. The full variable domain, with the rest looked up from reference TRBV3-1 and TRBJ1-3, is DTAVSQTPKYLVTQMGNDKSIKCEQNLGHDTMYWYKQDSKKFLKIMFSYNNKELIINETVPNRFSPKSPDKAHLNLHINSLELGDSAVYFCASSHGQKSSGNTIYFGEGSWLTVV.

The chain joins TRBV20-1 to TRBJ1-1; 9 bases match TRBD1. The germline V gene encodes CDR1 DFQATT and CDR2 SNEGSKA (reference sequence). This CDR3 is built from 15 residues. As DNA, the CDR3 is TGCAGGCCCAGGCGTCCGGGACAGGGCAACACTGAAGCTTTCTTT. Amino acid sequence: CRPRRPGQGNTEAFF.

This clonotype has just a few counts. The chain couples TRBV6-5 to TRBJ1-4; D is perhaps TRBD1 (5 bases). Trimming left V 0 bases short and J 0 bases short, with 5 bases between. The CDR3 is 15 amino acids. CDR1 and CDR2 (germline): MNHEY, SVGAGI. The CDR3 here is CASSYSTATNEKLFF. In DNA form, the CDR3 reads TGTGCCAGCAGTTACTCGACAGCAACTAATGAAAAACTGTTTTTT.

This clonotype was recorded at least ten times. The CDR3 loop reads CASSLGTSGRGETQYF. In nucleotides, the CDR3 is TGCGCCAGCAGCCTAGGGACTAGCGGGAGAGGTGAGACCCAGTACTTC. The rearrangement links TRBV4-1 to TRBJ2-5; TRBD2 matches 14 bases. V lost 4 bases to trimming and J lost 5 bases; unmatched junction nucleotides: 6. The CDR3 loop spans 16 amino acids. Looked up from germline, CDR1 is MGHRA and CDR2 is YSYEKL.

The chain combines TRBV24-1 with TRBJ2-5, with D perhaps being TRBD1 or TRBD2 (6 bases each). The CDR3 contains 17 residues. V was clipped by 5 bases and J by 2 bases, with 20 bases between them. Germline V gene sequence: CDR1 KGHDR, CDR2 SFDVKD. The CDR3 nucleotides read TGTGCCACCAGTGTGGCCGCTGCCCGGGGGCTTCAAGAGACCCAGTACTTC. As protein: CATSVAAARGLQETQYF.

The chain combines TRBV6-2 or TRBV6-3 with TRBJ1-5, with TRBD1 as a possible D gene (6 bases). Trimming cost V 6 bases and J 3 bases, with 12 bases left between them. CDR1 and CDR2 (germline): MNHEY, SVGEGT. This CDR3 has 14 residues. The CDR3 region has the DNA TGTGCCAGCAGGGCTGGACAGCCCAATCAGCCCCAGCATTTT. Protein product: CASRAGQPNQPQHF.

This chain joins TRBV7-9 and TRBJ2-2, with TRBD1 matching 8 bases. Germline V lookup: CDR1 SEHNR, CDR2 FQNEAQ (reference sequence). The CDR3 has 14 amino acids. Trimming cost V 4 bases and J 9 bases; bases outside gene matches: 7. The CDR3 DNA reads TGTGCCAGCAGCTCGGACAGGGTGACCAGGGAGCTGTTTTTT. It is translated as CASSSDRVTRELFF.

The rearrangement joins TRBV20-1 to TRBJ1-1; the match to TRBD1 covers 9 bases. Germline CDR1 reads DFQATT; CDR2 reads SNEGSKA (reference sequence). Trimming at V came to 0 bases and at J to 8 bases, leaving 7 bases not matched to a gene. The CDR3 extends over 14 amino acids. In DNA, the CDR3 is TGCAGTGCTAGAGACGCGGGACAGGGATCCGAAGCTTTCTTT. Protein: CSARDAGQGSEAFF.

This chain links TRBV28 with TRBJ2-3; D unresolved. Germline-derived CDR1 and CDR2 are MDHEN and SYDVKM. CDR3 length: 15 amino acids. The V gene lost 4 bases and the J gene lost 5 bases, with 16 bases spanning the gap. For the CDR3, the DNA is TGTGCCAGCAGTTCCCGTGGTAGCTTCAGAGATACGCAGTATTTT. Protein sequence: CASSSRGSFRDTQYF.

This rearrangement joins TRBV7-2 to TRBJ2-2; the match to TRBD1 covers 7 bases. Trimming took 7 bases from V and 7 from J; bases not matched to a gene: 9. The CDR3 is made up of 14 amino acids. Germline CDR1 is SGHTA and CDR2 is FQGNSA. The CDR3 DNA follows: TGTGCCAGCATCAATCACAGGGGTAGCGGGGAGCTGTTTTTT. Translating gives CASINHRGSGELFF.

This clonotype was counted a few times. V gene TRBV5-4 combines with J gene TRBJ2-1; 11 bases agree with TRBD2. Matching the DNA end better, TRBJ2-7 makes the J call doubtful. CDR3 length equals 15 residues. From germline, CDR1 is SGHNT and CDR2 YYREEE (reference sequence). CDR3 coding DNA: TGTGCCAGCAGCACGGGACTAGCGGAGGGGTACGAGCAGTACTTC. It yields the protein CASSTGLAEGYEQYF.

The sample holds many counts of this clonotype. The chain carries TRBV4-1 and TRBJ1-2; D unclear. CDR3 length equals 13 residues. The V gene's germline CDR1 is MGHRA and CDR2 YSYEKL. Trimming left V 5 bases short and J 5 bases short, with 12 bases between. DNA for the CDR3: TGCGCCAGCAGCTCTCAGTGGGAATATGGCTACACCTTC. Protein sequence: CASSSQWEYGYTF.

This clonotype turned up a few times. Possible read error: a much larger clone is one base away. Since the CDR3 does not end with the conserved phenylalanine or tryptophan, this likely comes from a read error. The rearrangement uses TRBV28 and TRBJ2-7, with a weak D call TRBD1 (6 bases). V lost 4 bases and J lost 2, with 12 bases in between. The V gene's germline CDR1 is MDHEN and CDR2 SYDVKM. CDR3 size: 14 residues. CDR3 nucleotide sequence: TGTGCCAGCAGTTGGGGACGACAGGCCTACGAGCAGTACCTC. This codes for CASSWGRQAYEQYL.

J is TRBJ2-5 and V is TRBV7-2; a weak D match, TRBD1 (5 bases). The CDR3 extends over 14 amino acids. From germline, CDR1 is SGHTA and CDR2 FQGNSA. V gave up 4 bases and J gave up 5 bases, with 14 bases separating them. As DNA, the CDR3 is TGTGCCAGCAGCTCGGATATGGGGCAGGAGACCCAGTACTTC. Amino acid sequence: CASSSDMGQETQYF.

This sequence joins TRBV28 and TRBJ2-1; D possibly corresponds to TRBD2 (6 bases). This CDR3 is built from 15 residues. The V end was cut by 4 bases, the J end by 4 bases, with 14 bases between. Germline V gives CDR1 MDHEN, CDR2 SYDVKM. CDR3 nucleotide sequence: TGTGCCAGCAGTTCGCAAGAGGGAGGATACAATGAGCAGTTCTTC. Translation: CASSSQEGGYNEQFF.